This is a list of T cell receptor beta chains from one sample in a study of cytomegalovirus exposure and HLA in healthy donors. TCRdb's table, derived via immunoSEQ multiplex PCR, lists solely in-frame clones and lacks some. The sample holds about 150,000 clones, 70% to 80% seen once. The sequenced material came from PBMCs. The receptor set was obtained from a man younger than 40 in good health and CMV-seronegative. The CDR3 runs from the conserved cysteine through the conserved F or W. Each record gives: V gene, clone size, D gene, J gene, CDR3 DNA, CDR3 protein. D genes are given only for firm matches. The size entry is marked missing in some rows and otherwise reads once, few, many or a size class.

TRBV5-1	NA	TRBD2	TRBJ2-3	TGCGCCAGCAGCTTGGGCGGGAGGGTCACAGATACGCAGTATTTT	CASSLGGRVTDTQYF
TRBV9	NA	TRBD2	TRBJ2-1	TGTGCCAGCAGCGTAGCGCTAGCGGGAGGAGGGAATGAGCAGTTCTTC	CASSVALAGGGNEQFF
TRBV7-7	NA	NA	TRBJ1-5	TGTGCTAGCAGCCTAGGCGGGGGGCAGCCCCAGCATTTT	CASSLGGGQPQHF
TRBV29-1	NA	NA	TRBJ1-2	TGCAGCGTTACCCCTGGGCTGACTAACTATGGCTACACCTTC	CSVTPGLTNYGYTF
TRBV6-5	NA	TRBD1	TRBJ2-1	TGTGCCAGCAGTTTCACCGGGACAGTTAATGAGCAGTTCTTC	CASSFTGTVNEQFF
TRBV28	few	TRBD1	TRBJ2-7	TGTGCCAGTAAAAGACAGGGCTACGAGCAGTACTTC	CASKRQGYEQYF
TRBV27	NA	NA	TRBJ1-6	TGTGCCAGCAGTTTAAAGGCAATCGGCGGTACACCCCTCCACTTT	CASSLKAIGGTPLHF
TRBV5-1	NA	NA	TRBJ2-1	TGCGCCAGCAGCCCACAGACACCTACTCGGGCCCAGGGGTACAATGAGCAGTTCTTC	CASSPQTPTRAQGYNEQFF
TRBV19	NA	TRBD1	TRBJ1-1	TGTGCCAGTAGTGCACAGGGGGCATCTGAAGCTTTCTTT	CASSAQGASEAFF
TRBV12-2	NA	NA	TRBJ1-2	TGTGCAAGTCGCTTAGATTGCGGGAATGGCTACACCTTC	CASRLDCGNGYTF
TRBV19	NA	NA	TRBJ2-5	TGTGCCAGTAGTATAGATCGGGAGACCCAGTACTTC	CASSIDRETQYF
TRBV6-6	NA	NA	TRBJ1-6	TGTGCCGGGGGGGGGCAGCTAGATTCACCCCTCCACTTT	CAGGGQLDSPLHF
TRBV5-4	NA	TRBD2	TRBJ2-7	TGTGCCAGCAGCTCCGGACTAGCGACCTACGAGCAGTACTTC	CASSSGLATYEQYF
TRBV28	NA	NA	TRBJ1-1	TGTGCCAGCAGTTTTCCGGGGAGCTTTGGCACTGAAGCTTTCTTT	CASSFPGSFGTEAFF
TRBV5-1	NA	TRBD2	TRBJ2-7	TGCGCCAGCACACCTCGTATTAGCGGGAGTGGGTACGAGCAGTACTTC	CASTPRISGSGYEQYF
TRBV9	NA	TRBD1	TRBJ1-2	TGTGCCAGCACCCAGGGGGCGGGTGGCTACACCTTC	CASTQGAGGYTF
TRBV6-5	few	TRBD2	TRBJ2-3	TGTGCCAGCACTTTAGCGGGAGGGGATACGCAGTATTTT	CASTLAGGDTQYF
TRBV2	NA	NA	TRBJ1-3	TGTGCCAGCAGGCGTCTTGCCACGATTAGTGGAAACACCATATATTTT	CASRRLATISGNTIYF
TRBV4-3	few	NA	TRBJ2-7	TGCGCCAGCAGCCAAGAGGGTGGTATGGGTCGGGGATCCTACGAGCAGTACTTC	CASSQEGGMGRGSYEQYF
TRBV28	NA	TRBD1	TRBJ2-5	TGTGCCAGCAGCGAGGGGACAGGGGGGGAGACCCAGTACTTC	CASSEGTGGETQYF
TRBV15	once	TRBD1	TRBJ1-5	TGTGCCACCAGCAGAGGAGACAGGGTTAGCAATCAGCCCCAGCATTTT	CATSRGDRVSNQPQHF
TRBV19	NA	TRBD2	TRBJ2-3	TGTGCCAGTAGTAATATCGGGACTAGAGGATCTTTGGCAGATACGCAGTATTTT	CASSNIGTRGSLADTQYF
TRBV7-7	NA	NA	TRBJ2-5	TGTGCCAGCAGCTTAGTTGGACAGCAAGAGACCCAGTACTTC	CASSLVGQQETQYF
TRBV28	NA	TRBD1	TRBJ1-4	TGTGCCAGCAGCCCAGGGACAGCAACTAATGAAAAACTGTTTTTT	CASSPGTATNEKLFF
TRBV11-2	NA	TRBD2	TRBJ2-7	TGTGCCAGCAGCTTAGCCAGGTGGACTAGTGATTCCTACGAGCAGTACTTC	CASSLARWTSDSYEQYF
TRBV6-5	once	NA	TRBJ1-2	TGTGCCAGCAGCGACAGCCCATCTAACTATGGCTACACCTTC	CASSDSPSNYGYTF
TRBV5-4	NA	TRBD2	TRBJ2-7	TGTGCCAGCAGCCCTAAAGGGACTAGCGGGAGGGTGCGCTCCTACGAGCAGTACTTC	CASSPKGTSGRVRSYEQYF
TRBV7-8	NA	NA	TRBJ1-1	TGTGCCAGCAGCTTAACTCCCAGGAGGACTGAAGCTTTCTTT	CASSLTPRRTEAFF
TRBV9	NA	TRBD1	TRBJ2-1	TGTGCCAGCAGCTTTACCGACAGGGACTACAATGAGCAGTTCTTC	CASSFTDRDYNEQFF
TRBV19	few	NA	TRBJ1-1	TGTGCCAGTACCCTAGGAGGGGGGGCAAACACTGAAGCTTTCTTT	CASTLGGGANTEAFF
TRBV19	NA	TRBD1	TRBJ1-5	TGTGCCAGTACCCCGGACAGGGGAAATCAGCCCCAGCATTTT	CASTPDRGNQPQHF
TRBV11-2	NA	NA	TRBJ2-6	TGTGCCAGCAGCTTTCCACAGGGAACCTCTGGGGCCAACGTCCTGACTTTC	CASSFPQGTSGANVLTF
TRBV2	NA	NA	TRBJ1-5	TGTGCCAGCCAGGGGTGGGAACCCAATCAGCCCCAGCATTTT	CASQGWEPNQPQHF
TRBV30	NA	NA	TRBJ2-5	TGTGCCTGGAGTGTAGACAGGGAGACCCAGTACTTC	CAWSVDRETQYF
TRBV6-1	NA	NA	TRBJ2-7	TGTGCCAGCAGTTCCGGACAGACCTACGAGCAGTACTTC	CASSSGQTYEQYF
TRBV30	NA	NA	TRBJ2-5	TGTGCCTGGAGTGTACCCCGAGGGGAGACCCAGTACTTC	CAWSVPRGETQYF
TRBV6-5	NA	TRBD2	TRBJ2-1	TGTGCCAGCAGTTACTCCGGGACTAGCCCCAATTATGAGCAGTTCTTC	CASSYSGTSPNYEQFF
TRBV6-5	once	TRBD1	TRBJ1-1	TGTGCCAGCAGTCTCACAGGGGGCGCGATCCCTGAAGCTTTCTTT	CASSLTGGAIPEAFF
TRBV28	few	NA	TRBJ2-7	TGTGCCAGCAGGACCGTGACTAGTGAGAGCGGAGACTACGAGCAGTACTTC	CASRTVTSESGDYEQYF
TRBV19	few	NA	TRBJ2-7	TGTGCCAGTAGTCTACGGCAGGGCTACCACGAGCAGTACTTC	CASSLRQGYHEQYF
TRBV5-6	once	NA	TRBJ1-4	TGTGCCAGCAGCAAGGAAACAGGGACTAATGAAAAACTGTTTTTT	CASSKETGTNEKLFF
TRBV19	NA	TRBD1	TRBJ1-1	TGTGCCAGTAGTTTTGGCAGGGGGTCCCTGAACACTGAAGCTTTCTTT	CASSFGRGSLNTEAFF
TRBV19	NA	NA	TRBJ2-7	TGTGCCAGTAGTATCGCAGGGGCCTACGAGCAGTACTTC	CASSIAGAYEQYF
TRBV6-5	NA	NA	TRBJ2-6	TGTGCCAGCAGTACCCCAGCGTCTGGGGCCAACGTCCTGACTTTC	CASSTPASGANVLTF
TRBV28	NA	TRBD1	TRBJ2-7	TGTGCCAGCAGTCGCTTAACAGGGGGCCAGGGGGAGCAGTACTTC	CASSRLTGGQGEQYF
TRBV5-1	NA	NA	TRBJ2-3	TGCGCCAGCAGCGTGCCAACAGGGTCCAGCACAGATACGCCGTATTTT	CASSVPTGSSTDTPYF
TRBV7-6	NA	NA	TRBJ1-1	TGTGCCAGCAGCGGTTCCCCCCAGATGAACACTGAAGCTTTCTTT	CASSGSPQMNTEAFF
TRBV5-5	NA	TRBD2	TRBJ2-7	TGTGCCAGCAGCGCTAGCGGAGAAACTACGAAGCAGTACTTC	CASSASGETTKQYF
TRBV14	NA	NA	TRBJ1-2	TGTGCCAGCAGCCGGGACTTGAGGGGTGGCTACACCTTC	CASSRDLRGGYTF